Following are 23 T cell receptor beta chains from one sample sequenced in a study of CDR3 diversity in severe acne. Each CDR3 protein is one row after TCRdb ran MiXCR on the PCR reads. The sample holds around 94,000 distinct CDR3 sequences; more than 45% are singletons and the top ten take over 10%. The sequenced sample was blood. All receptors come from a male donor with acne.

This clonotype has just a few counts. The V call is TRBV7-9, the J call TRBJ2-7; 7 nucleotides agree with TRBD2. Germline V gene lookup returns CDR1 SEHNR and CDR2 FQNEAQ (reference sequence). CDR3 length: 15 amino acids. The J segment lost 5 bases and the V segment lost 0 bases, leaving 7 bases of the junction unmatched. CDR3 residues: CASSLASSGTDEQYF. CDR3 DNA: TGTGCCAGCAGCTTAGCGTCCAGCGGGACCGACGAGCAGTACTTC. Drawing the rest from reference TRBV7-9 and TRBJ2-7, the complete variable domain is DTGVSQNPRHKITKRGQNVTFRCDPISEHNRLYWYRQTLGQGPEFLTYFQNEAQLEKSRLLSDRFSAERPKGSFSTLEIQRTEQGDSAMYLCASSLASSGTDEQYFGPGTRLTVT.

This clonotype is labeled medium-sized. The chain recombines TRBV29-1 with TRBJ2-5; a possible D gene is TRBD2 (5 bases). This CDR3 is built from 13 residues. CDR1 SQVTM and CDR2 ANQGSEA come from the germline V gene. V dropped 7 bases and J dropped 7 bases, with 19 bases sitting between them. CDR3 in amino acids: CSGRTGYGGTQYF. CDR3 in DNA: TGCAGCGGGCGTACCGGATACGGAGGGACCCAGTACTTC.

About this clonotype itself: No conserved phenylalanine or tryptophan is present at the end of the CDR3, so a read error is the likely explanation. The V and J genes are TRBV7-4 and TRBJ1-1; TRBD1 might be the D (6 bases). Germline CDR1 is SGHVT and CDR2 is SQSDAQ. The CDR3 runs to 14 residues. The DNA of the CDR3 is TGCGCCAGCAGCTTTTCGACAGGGAACACTGAAGCTTTCATT. Translated: CASSFSTGNTEAFI.

This clonotype was observed at least ten times. This CDR3 is CASELAGSSYEQYF. The CDR3 coding sequence is TGTGCCAGCGAATTAGCGGGGAGCTCCTACGAGCAGTACTTC. The chain has TRBV2 and TRBJ2-7; TRBD2 agrees at 8 bases. CDR1 SNHLY and CDR2 FYNNEI come from the germline V gene. This CDR3 spans 14 amino acids. The ends lost 8 bases at V and 0 bases at J; junction bases unmatched: 6. Full variable domain (missing parts from reference TRBV2 and TRBJ2-7): EPEVTQTPSHQVTQMGQEVILRCVPISNHLYFYWYRQILGQKVEFLVSFYNNEISEKSEIFDDQFSVERPDGSNFTLKIRSTKLEDSAMYFCASELAGSSYEQYFGPGTRLTVT.

This clonotype was seen repeatedly, ten times or more. The V gene is TRBV24-1, the J gene TRBJ2-1; D unresolved. Germline CDR1 KGHDR, CDR2 SFDVKD. The CDR3 sequence is 13 residues long. V was cut by 10 bases and J by 7 bases, with 16 bases left in between. The CDR3 sequence is CATRAWEGNEQFF. The CDR3 region has the DNA TGTGCCACTAGAGCCTGGGAAGGGAATGAGCAGTTCTTC.

The rearrangement links TRBV6-4 to TRBJ1-6; 9 bases agree with TRBD1. Per germline, CDR1 MRHNA and CDR2 SNTAGT. The CDR3 is 17 amino acids. V lost 6 bases to trimming and J lost 4 bases; unmatched junction nucleotides: 10. CDR3 bases: TGTGCCAGCAGCGGAGCCGGGACAGGGAGGTATAATTCACCCCTCCACTTT. Encoded protein: CASSGAGTGRYNSPLHF.

About this clonotype: This could be a read error, since a much larger clone is one nucleotide away. V is TRBV20-1 and J is TRBJ1-2; D not resolved. Germline V CDR1 and CDR2: DFQATT, SNEGSKA (reference sequence). This CDR3 region has 12 residues. The CDR3 sequence is CSAYNRPYGCTF. As DNA, the CDR3 is TGCAGTGCTTATAACCGACCGTATGGCTGCACCTTC.

This clonotype has more than one count but fewer than ten. This rearrangement joins TRBV29-1 to TRBJ2-5; D might be TRBD1 (6 bases). Germline lookup yields CDR1 SQVTM and CDR2 ANQGSEA. Trimming pared 2 bases from V and 4 bases from J, leaving 20 bases between. The CDR3 is 16 residues long. In DNA form, the CDR3 reads TGCAGCGTTGAACTGCCCGGACAGCAAGTAACAGAGACCCAGTACTTC. This gives the protein CSVELPGQQVTETQYF.

For the CDR3, the DNA is TGTGCCATCAGGGGAGACAGGTTTAACACCGGGGAGCTGTTTTTT. Encoded protein: CAIRGDRFNTGELFF. The chain is built from TRBV10-3 and TRBJ2-2; a weak D match, TRBD1 (6 bases). This CDR3 is built from 15 residues. The ends were cut back, 6 bases at V and 2 bases at J, with 13 bases in the middle. Germline CDR1 reads ENHRY; CDR2 reads SYGVKD.

CDR3 nucleotide sequence: TGTGCCAGCAGCTTGGATCAACAGGCCCGGTCGACTGAAGCTTTCTTT. It yields the protein CASSLDQQARSTEAFF. J is TRBJ1-1 and V is TRBV13; tentatively, D is TRBD1 (5 bases). The CDR3 extends over 16 amino acids. In germline, CDR1 is PRHDT, CDR2 FYEKMQ (reference sequence). V gave up 3 bases and J gave up 5 bases, with 19 bases separating them.

Within the sample, this clonotype is medium-sized. The chain carries TRBV29-1 and TRBJ2-7; TRBD2 agrees at 10 bases. CDR3 length: 12 amino acids. The J segment lost 6 bases and the V segment lost 2 bases, leaving 1 base of the junction unmatched. CDR1 is SQVTM and CDR2 is ANQGSEA in the germline V gene. In DNA form, the CDR3 reads TGCAGCGTTGAACTAGCGGGAGCCGAGCAGTACTTC. Translated, it gives CSVELAGAEQYF.

In this sample, this clonotype turned up many times. V gene TRBV7-9 combines with J gene TRBJ2-7; a possible D gene is TRBD2 (5 bases). Looked up from germline, CDR1 is SEHNR and CDR2 is FQNEAQ (reference sequence). CDR3 size: 12 residues. Trimming took off 5 bases at V and 1 base at J, with 6 bases between the two ends. The CDR3 protein is CASSPGSYEQYF. The CDR3 nucleotides read TGTGCCAGCAGCCCGGGGTCCTACGAGCAGTACTTC.

The chain combines TRBV25-1 with TRBJ2-3, with 11 bases identical to TRBD1. The V segment lost 1 base and the J segment 2 bases; nucleotides outside the gene matches: 5. The CDR3 runs 17 residues. Germline CDR1 is MGHDK and CDR2 is SYGVNS. The chain's CDR3 is CASSESPDRGPTDTQYF. The CDR3 DNA follows: TGTGCCAGCAGTGAATCCCCGGACAGGGGGCCCACAGATACGCAGTATTTT.

This chain links TRBV7-2 with TRBJ1-4, with 8 nucleotides matching TRBD1. CDR3 length equals 15 residues. V lost 4 bases and J lost 6; bases outside the gene matches: 7. Germline lookup yields CDR1 SGHTA and CDR2 FQGNSA. CDR3 sequence: CASSSNDRGDEKLFF. The DNA for the CDR3 is TGTGCCAGCAGCTCAAATGACAGGGGTGATGAAAAACTGTTTTTT.

This clonotype was picked up a small number of times. This chain connects TRBV2 to TRBJ2-6; possibly TRBD2 for D (6 bases). The germline CDR1 and CDR2 sequences are SNHLY and FYNNEI. The CDR3 is made up of 15 amino acids. V was clipped by 6 bases and J by 2 bases, with 11 bases between them. The CDR3 DNA reads TGTGCCAGCAGGACATGGGGGGCTGGGGCCAACGTCCTGACTTTC. It yields the protein CASRTWGAGANVLTF.

This clonotype has only one observation. V gene TRBV20-1 combines with J gene TRBJ1-2; 9 bases map to TRBD1. The ends lost 6 bases at V and 8 bases at J; junction bases unmatched: 13. Germline CDR1 and CDR2: DFQATT and SNEGSKA (reference sequence). This CDR3 spans 14 amino acids. CDR3 sequence: CSARPGTGIRGYTF. Here the CDR3 DNA reads TGCAGTGCCCGTCCCGGGACAGGGATTAGGGGCTACACCTTC.

This clonotype was seen at least ten times. This rearrangement joins TRBV6-1 to TRBJ2-3; TRBD2 matches at 10 bases. Germline V gene sequence: CDR1 MNHNS, CDR2 SASEGT. J was trimmed by 10 bases and V by 2 bases; bases with no gene match: 9. The CDR3 totals 15 residues. Here the CDR3 reads CASSERSSGSVSQYF. For the CDR3, the DNA is TGTGCCAGCAGTGAAAGGTCTAGCGGGAGTGTATCGCAGTATTTT.

This clonotype was picked up one time. The CDR3 loop is CSADSTERYEQYF. The CDR3, as DNA: TGCAGTGCTGACTCGACAGAGCGCTACGAGCAGTACTTC. This chain uses TRBV20-1 with TRBJ2-7; tentative D call: TRBD1 (5 bases). The germline V and J ends were trimmed by 5 bases and 3 bases, with 14 bases remaining between them. CDR1 is DFQATT, CDR2 SNEGSKA, per germline (reference sequence). CDR3 length: 13 amino acids.

The chain recombines TRBV14 with TRBJ2-7, with D perhaps matching TRBD1 or TRBD2 (5 bases each). Trimming cost V 0 bases and J 2 bases, with 8 bases left between them. There are 14 residues in the CDR3. Germline V gene sequence: CDR1 SGHDN, CDR2 FVKESK. CDR3 amino acids: CASSQDLGAYEQYF. The CDR3 region has the DNA TGTGCCAGCAGCCAAGATCTGGGGGCCTACGAGCAGTACTTC.

This clonotype has only a few counts. The rearrangement uses TRBV18 and TRBJ2-5; 8 bases line up with TRBD1. Unmatched junction bases numbered 1, after V lost 3 bases and J lost 4 bases. CDR1 and CDR2 (germline): KGHSH, LQKENI. The CDR3 loop spans 13 amino acids. CDR3 sequence reads: CASSPGQGETQYF. The DNA of the CDR3 is TGTGCCAGCTCACCCGGACAGGGAGAGACCCAGTACTTC.

This clonotype was counted many times. This sequence joins TRBV29-1 and TRBJ1-3; D remains unclear. The CDR3 is made up of 15 amino acids. From germline, CDR1 is SQVTM and CDR2 ANQGSEA. V shed 1 base and J shed 0 bases, with 10 bases lying between them. DNA for the CDR3: TGCAGCGTTGAAGCAGCGGAAGCCTCTGGAAACACCATATATTTT. Its protein product is CSVEAAEASGNTIYF.

V and J are TRBV27 and TRBJ1-1; 9 positions match TRBD1. The trim removed 5 bases at V and 5 bases at J, leaving 3 bases unmatched. From germline, CDR1 is MNHEY and CDR2 SMNVEV (reference sequence). This CDR3 contains 13 residues. The CDR3 DNA sequence: TGTGCCAGCAGTCTGGGGACAGGGACTGAAGCTTTCTTT. This translates into CASSLGTGTEAFF.

This sequence joins TRBV20-1 and TRBJ2-2; D uncertain. Germline V lookup: CDR1 DFQATT, CDR2 SNEGSKA (reference sequence). The ends were cut back, 6 bases at V and 6 bases at J, with 8 bases in the middle. The CDR3 consists of 11 residues. CDR3 DNA sequence: TGCAGTGCCCCCTCCCCCGGGGAGCTGTTTTTT. It yields the protein CSAPSPGELFF.